Presented here are 28 T cell receptor beta chains from one specimen sequenced in a study of low-dose radiotherapy and immunotherapy resistance in tumors (dated by TCRdb to 2021 to 2024). The time point label here, explained by the study, means: before trial treatment. Instrument used: Illumina HiSeq 2500. First-strand cDNA was synthesized with Superscript III and a set of TRAV- and TRBV-specific primers, covering both TCRalpha and TCRbeta chains. A roughly 20-cycle PCR with Phusion amplified the TCRs, pairing a constant-region primer with the adapter that was attached to the V primers. TCRdb took the public reads, trimmed them with fastp at Q25, ran MiXCR for clone calling and kept in-frame beta chains. Identical CDR3 proteins give one entry, which carries the most common genes and DNA. The table for this sample lists some 71,000 distinct CDR3 sequences; 30% to 40% of them were counted only once. Of the sample, 11% is held by the ten largest clones.

The sequences come from PBMCs, collected before treatment. All receptors derive from a female donor with ovarian cancer.

This chain links TRBV3-1 with TRBJ1-1; maybe TRBD1 (6 bases). The CDR3 contains 15 residues. The germline V and J ends were trimmed by 0 bases and 3 bases, with 11 bases remaining between them. Germline CDR1 and CDR2: LGHDT and YNNKEL (reference sequence). The CDR3: CASSQETGWDTEAFF. The CDR3 DNA follows: TGTGCCAGCAGCCAAGAAACAGGGTGGGACACTGAAGCTTTCTTT.

This clonotype was recorded at least ten times. The J gene is TRBJ1-2, the V gene TRBV7-9; D not certain. Per the germline V gene, CDR1 is SEHNR and CDR2 is FQNEAQ (reference sequence). The CDR3 contains 13 residues. The V end lost 3 bases, the J end lost 7 bases, and 12 bases lay between the germline ends. The CDR3 DNA sequence: TGTGCCAGCAGCTTGGACTCCCTGGGTGGCTACACCTTC. This codes for CASSLDSLGGYTF.

This clonotype was found many times. The chain employs TRBV5-1 and TRBJ2-1; the match to TRBD2 covers 11 bases. CDR1 and CDR2 (germline): SGHRS, YFSETQ. The J segment lost 9 bases and the V segment lost 0 bases, leaving 11 bases of the junction unmatched. The length of the CDR3 is 17 residues. The CDR3 region has the DNA TGCGCCAGCAGCTTGGAACGACTAGCGGGAAACCCCAGTGAGCAGTTCTTC. Its translation: CASSLERLAGNPSEQFF.

A few counts support this clonotype. This sequence joins TRBV4-3 and TRBJ1-2, with a possible D match to TRBD1 (6 bases). V lost 2 bases and J 0 bases, leaving 16 bases between the germline ends. The germline gives CDR1 LGHNA, CDR2 YSLEER. CDR3 length: 17 residues. Here the CDR3 DNA reads TGCGCCAGCAGCCAACCTACGGACAGATCGTCTAACTATGGCTACACCTTC. It yields the protein CASSQPTDRSSNYGYTF.

By frequency in the sample, this clonotype is medium-sized. The chain employs TRBV28 and TRBJ1-2, with 8 nucleotides matching TRBD1. Per germline, CDR1 MDHEN and CDR2 SYDVKM. V trimming: 4 bases; J trimming: 7 bases; junction bases outside the gene matches: 14. This CDR3 comprises 16 residues. CDR3: CASSYPFGTGGSGYTF. CDR3 DNA sequence: TGTGCCAGCAGTTACCCATTCGGGACAGGAGGGTCTGGCTACACCTTC.

The rearrangement joins TRBV9 to TRBJ2-1, with 8 positions matching TRBD2. Germline V gene sequence: CDR1 SGDLS, CDR2 YYNGEE. V shed 4 bases and J 7 bases; nucleotides not matched to a gene: 13. This CDR3 spans 16 amino acids. The CDR3 loop reads CASSPQSSGMGNEQFF. CDR3 bases: TGTGCCAGCAGCCCACAAAGTAGCGGGATGGGGAATGAGCAGTTCTTC.

On this clonotype itself: In this CDR3 the conserved last residue, phenylalanine or tryptophan, is missing, so a read error is likely. The V gene is TRBV5-4, the J gene TRBJ1-2; 8 bases line up with TRBD1. The germline gives CDR1 SGHNT, CDR2 YYREEE (reference sequence). Germline trimming cut 4 bases from V and 6 bases from J; bases unmatched to any gene: 5. The CDR3 sequence is 13 residues long. The CDR3 here is CASSPDRGDGYTL. The CDR3 DNA reads TGTGCCAGCAGCCCCGACAGGGGCGATGGCTACACCCTC.

The table lists this clonotype with a few counts. The chain links TRBV28 to TRBJ2-7; 10 bases are shared with TRBD1. This CDR3 comprises 14 residues. Per germline, CDR1 MDHEN and CDR2 SYDVKM. V lost 10 bases, J lost 1 base, and 7 bases stayed unmatched. The CDR3 nucleotides are TGTGCCACCAGACAGGGGGCTTTATCCTACGAGCAGTACTTC. Its protein product is CATRQGALSYEQYF.

The table lists this clonotype with many counts. The CDR3 DNA sequence: TGTGCCAGTAGTATATTCGGCCCGAACTATGGCTACACCTTC. Amino acid sequence: CASSIFGPNYGYTF. This chain joins TRBV19 and TRBJ1-2, with D unresolved. The CDR3 loop spans 14 amino acids. Germline-derived CDR1 and CDR2 are LNHDA and SQIVND (reference sequence). Trimming removed 2 bases from V and 2 bases from J, with 9 bases in between.

This clonotype was counted at least ten times. The gene calls are TRBV7-9 and TRBJ2-1, with 7 bases lining up with TRBD1. In germline, CDR1 is SEHNR, CDR2 FQNEAQ (reference sequence). The J segment lost 6 bases and the V segment lost 1 base, leaving 6 bases of the junction unmatched. CDR3 size: 15 residues. CDR3 region: CASSLEGGVFNEQFF. The CDR3 coding sequence is TGTGCCAGCAGCTTAGAAGGGGGCGTTTTCAATGAGCAGTTCTTC. The variable domain in full, completed from reference TRBV7-9 and TRBJ2-1, reads DTGVSQNPRHKITKRGQNVTFRCDPISEHNRLYWYRQTLGQGPEFLTYFQNEAQLEKSRLLSDRFSAERPKGSFSTLEIQRTEQGDSAMYLCASSLEGGVFNEQFFGPGTRLTVL.

This clonotype has at least ten counts. V is TRBV20-1 and J is TRBJ2-7; no reliable D call. Germline V lookup: CDR1 DFQATT, CDR2 SNEGSKA (reference sequence). V shed 4 bases and J shed 1 base, with 11 bases lying between them. The CDR3 is 13 amino acids. DNA for the CDR3: TGCAGTGCTACAGGCTCTGTGTCCTACGAGCAGTACTTC. It specifies CSATGSVSYEQYF.

The V and J genes are TRBV23-1 and TRBJ2-1; D tentatively reads TRBD1 or TRBD2 (6 bases each). TRBV23-1 has ORF status, its function being uncertain. V was cut by 6 bases and J by 5 bases, with 11 bases left in between. The CDR3 spans 13 residues. As DNA, the CDR3 is TGCGCCAGCAGGCGGGACACAGACAATGAGCAGTTCTTC. This gives the protein CASRRDTDNEQFF.

As to this clonotype: One base separates it from a far larger clone, so it is likely a read error. V and J are TRBV5-8 and TRBJ1-1; D not certain. Germline CDR1 reads SGHTS; CDR2 reads YDEGEE. CDR3 length: 12 residues. The V gene lost 4 bases and the J gene lost 12 bases, with 16 bases spanning the gap. CDR3 sequence: CASSADTLVSFF. CDR3 DNA sequence: TGTGCCAGCAGCGCCGACACCCTAGTGTCTTTCTTT.

This chain uses TRBV7-9 with TRBJ1-1, with D possibly matching TRBD1 (6 bases). Germline-derived CDR1 and CDR2 are SEHNR and FQNEAQ (reference sequence). The CDR3 is 16 residues long. The germline V and J ends were trimmed by 5 bases and 1 base, with 17 bases remaining between them. As DNA, the CDR3 is TGTGCCAGCAGCCCAGGGTACGGGGGCGGGAACACTGAAGCTTTCTTT. This encodes CASSPGYGGGNTEAFF.

A remark on this clonotype: This sequence is one base from a far larger clone and is likely a read error. The CDR3 does not close with the conserved phenylalanine or tryptophan, likely indicating a read error. This chain uses TRBV28 with TRBJ2-3; 8 positions agree with TRBD1. Germline values: CDR1 MDHEN, CDR2 SYDVKM. This CDR3 spans 15 amino acids. The trim removed 5 bases at V and 4 bases at J, leaving 8 bases unmatched. This chain's CDR3 is CASSRRQGSSDTQYL. In DNA form, the CDR3 reads TGTGCCAGCAGTCGGCGACAGGGGTCATCAGATACGCAGTATTTG.

This clonotype occurred many times. The chain is built from TRBV20-1 and TRBJ1-5, with 8 bases fitting TRBD1. From germline, CDR1 is DFQATT and CDR2 SNEGSKA (reference sequence). CDR3 size: 15 residues. The V segment lost 5 bases and the J segment 4 bases; nucleotides outside the gene matches: 10. The CDR3 region is CSAQPGQAKNQPQHF. CDR3 sequence (DNA): TGCAGTGCTCAACCGGGACAGGCGAAAAATCAGCCCCAGCATTTT.

A note on this clonotype: A read error is possible here, since a much larger clone lies one base away. CDR3 sequence: CDSSYDRYSNQPQHF. In nucleotides, the CDR3 is TGTGACAGCAGTTACGACAGGTATAGCAATCAGCCCCAGCATTTT. The V and J genes are TRBV6-6 and TRBJ1-5, with D perhaps matching TRBD1 (6 bases). CDR3 size: 15 residues. CDR1 MNHNY and CDR2 SVGAGI come from the germline V gene (reference sequence).

This clonotype was recorded at least ten times. This rearrangement joins TRBV27 to TRBJ1-5; TRBD1 might be the D (6 bases). The germline V gene encodes CDR1 MNHEY and CDR2 SMNVEV (reference sequence). The CDR3 has 14 amino acids. Trimming took 5 bases from V and 9 from J, leaving 17 bases between them. CDR3 in DNA: TGTGCCAGCAGTCCTCGACAGGATCTAGGGCCCCAGCATTTT. Residues: CASSPRQDLGPQHF.

This clonotype was counted ten times or more. CDR3: CASSFGSGGLTGELFF. The CDR3 DNA follows: TGTGCCAGCAGTTTTGGTAGCGGGGGGCTCACCGGGGAGCTGTTTTTT. The chain joins TRBV12-3 or TRBV12-4 to TRBJ2-2, with 10 bases fitting TRBD2. This CDR3 comprises 16 residues. V was pared by 3 bases and J by 4 bases, with 5 bases of the junction left unmatched.

This clonotype was seen ten or more times. This chain connects TRBV20-1 to TRBJ2-5; TRBD2 aligns across 12 bases. This CDR3 region has 14 residues. The germline gives CDR1 DFQATT, CDR2 SNEGSKA (reference sequence). The V segment lost 8 bases and the J segment 10 bases; nucleotides outside the gene matches: 14. The CDR3 here is CSLWTSGEYRDQYF. The DNA of the CDR3 is TGCAGTCTCTGGACTAGCGGGGAGTATAGGGACCAGTACTTC.

The V call is TRBV5-4, the J call TRBJ2-5, with D tentatively TRBD2 (7 bases). Germline V gene sequence: CDR1 SGHNT, CDR2 YYREEE (reference sequence). The CDR3 consists of 17 residues. Trimming stripped 4 bases from V and 0 bases from J, with 19 bases between. For the CDR3, the DNA is TGTGCCAGCAGCCATGGGCTGGGGGGGCATAACCAAGAGACCCAGTACTTC. Protein product: CASSHGLGGHNQETQYF. The full variable domain, rest sourced from reference TRBV5-4 and TRBJ2-5, is ETGVTQSPTHLIKTRGQQVTLRCSSQSGHNTVSWYQQALGQGPQFIFQYYREEENGRGNFPPRFSGLQFPNYSSELNVNALELDDSALYLCASSHGLGGHNQETQYFGPGTRLLVL.

This clonotype has ten or more counts. The CDR3 is CASSQEFGRHSGNTIYF. In nucleotides, the CDR3 is TGTGCCAGCAGCCAAGAGTTTGGACGACACTCTGGAAACACCATATATTTT. The chain recombines TRBV4-2 with TRBJ1-3, with unresolved D. Trimming cost V 0 bases and J 0 bases, with 12 bases left between them. The CDR3 extends over 17 amino acids. The germline V gene has CDR1 LGHNA and CDR2 YNFKEQ.

This chain uses TRBV14 with TRBJ1-1, with D perhaps TRBD1 (6 bases). Germline CDR1 and CDR2: SGHDN and FVKESK. This CDR3 has 15 residues. V was shortened by 1 base and J by 0 bases, with 9 bases between the two germline ends. CDR3 sequence: CASSQGAGVNTEAFF. CDR3 DNA sequence: TGTGCCAGCAGCCAAGGAGCAGGGGTGAACACTGAAGCTTTCTTT.

This clonotype was detected many times. One end of the junction fails to match germline, which may point to a read error. The rearrangement joins TRBV5-8 to TRBJ1-1; 10 bases fit TRBD1. The CDR3 is 16 residues long. Germline V gene lookup returns CDR1 SGHTS and CDR2 YDEGEE. The CDR3, as DNA: TGCGCCAGCAGCTTCGGGACAGGGGACAGGGGCACTGAAGCTTTCTTT. Translating it yields CASSFGTGDRGTEAFF. The variable domain in full, with the rest retrieved from reference TRBV5-8 and TRBJ1-1, is EAGVTQSPTHLIKTRGQQATLRCSPISGHTSVYWYQQALGLGLQFLLWYDEGEERNRGNFPPRFSGRQFPNYSSELNVNALELEDSALYLCASSFGTGDRGTEAFFGQGTRLTVV.

The chain is built from TRBV20-1 and TRBJ2-3; 8 nucleotides line up with TRBD2. This CDR3 has 14 residues. Germline loops: CDR1 DFQATT, CDR2 SNEGSKA (reference sequence). V was clipped by 6 bases and J by 8 bases; unmatched bases: 13. CDR3 loop: CSARSHGGDSTQYF. CDR3 sequence (DNA): TGCAGTGCCAGGTCTCACGGGGGGGATAGTACGCAGTATTTT.

This clonotype was seen more than once but under ten times. The chain couples TRBV5-4 to TRBJ2-3; tentatively, D is TRBD1 or TRBD2 (5 bases each). Trimming took 4 bases from V and 0 from J, leaving 15 bases between them. The CDR3 contains 16 residues. From germline, CDR1 is SGHNT and CDR2 YYREEE (reference sequence). In DNA form, the CDR3 reads TGTGCCAGCAGCATTGGGGCTAGCCGAAGCACAGATACGCAGTATTTT. It specifies CASSIGASRSTDTQYF.

The chain recombines TRBV5-4 with TRBJ2-7; 11 bases are shared with TRBD2. Unmatched junction bases numbered 20, after V lost 2 bases and J lost 7 bases. CDR3 length: 19 amino acids. Germline V gene lookup returns CDR1 SGHNT and CDR2 YYREEE (reference sequence). DNA for the CDR3: TGTGCCAGCAGCTTCGCCGGGACTAGCGGCAGGAGGTCCCGGGGAGAGCAGTACTTC. It yields the protein CASSFAGTSGRRSRGEQYF.

Of note for this clonotype: The likely explanation is a read error, given a far larger clone one base away. J is TRBJ2-7 and V is TRBV7-9; TRBD1 or TRBD2 may be the D gene (5 bases each). CDR1 and CDR2 from the germline V gene are SEHNR and FQNEAQ (reference sequence). The CDR3 has 12 residues. The CDR3 region has the DNA TGTGCCAGCAGCTTAGCCATAGGGGTTGCGGGCTTC. Amino acids: CASSLAIGVAGF.